Listed below are T cell receptor beta chains from one sample, sequenced in a study of blood T cell repertoires in COVID-19. Method: immunoSEQ multiplex PCR; TCRdb's copy keeps in-frame clones and lacks some. Of a few hundred thousand clones listed, roughly four fifths are singletons. The material sequenced was PBMCs or T cells enriched from blood (not recorded which). Receptor source: a woman aged 45-65 years who had recovered from COVID-19. Each CDR3 is given with its conserved first and last residue. Fields, in order: V gene, clone size, J gene, D gene, CDR3 DNA, CDR3 protein. A D gene is named only where the DNA matches it firmly. Size values are once, few and many counts, or a class for expanded clones, and some rows have none.

TRBV10-3	.	TRBJ1-2	TRBD1	TGTGCCATCAGCGTGGGGACAGGGGGCGGTGGCTACACCTTC	CAISVGTGGGGYTF
TRBV5-1	.	TRBJ2-5	.	TGCGCCAGCAGCTTGGGCGGGGAAGAGACCCAGTACTTC	CASSLGGEETQYF
TRBV3-1/TRBV3-2	.	TRBJ2-1	.	TGTGCCAGCAGCCAAGTCCCCAGTCTCTCCTACAATGAGCAGTTCTTC	CASSQVPSLSYNEQFF
TRBV7-2	.	TRBJ2-7	TRBD2	TGTGCCAGCAGCCCGGGGGGGGGCCTGGACGAGCAGTACTTC	CASSPGGGLDEQYF
TRBV5-1	.	TRBJ2-5	.	TGCGCCAGCAGCTTGGCCGGGGACCAAGAGACCCAGTACTTC	CASSLAGDQETQYF
TRBV18	.	TRBJ1-1	.	TGTGCCAGCTCACCGCCCCACAGGGTCGGTGAAGCTTTCTTT	CASSPPHRVGEAFF
TRBV27	once	TRBJ2-2	.	TGTGCCAGCAGTTTTATCGTGCGGGATGGTAACACCGGGGAGCTGTTTTTT	CASSFIVRDGNTGELFF
TRBV7-2	.	TRBJ1-4	.	TGTGCCAGCAGCCCACAAGGGGGGGCGGAAAAACTGTTTTTT	CASSPQGGAEKLFF
TRBV11-3	.	TRBJ1-1	TRBD1	TGTGCCAGCAGTAGGGGGCGGGACACTGAAGCTTTCTTT	CASSRGRDTEAFF
TRBV5-1	.	TRBJ1-1	.	TGCGCCAGCAATTCTGGTCAGGGAATGAACACTGAAGCTTTCTTT	CASNSGQGMNTEAFF
TRBV5-5	.	TRBJ1-1	TRBD1	TGTGCCAGCAGCTGGGGACAGGGGGGCACTGAAGCTTTCTTT	CASSWGQGGTEAFF
TRBV7-2	.	TRBJ2-3	TRBD2	TGTGCCAGCAGATCAAGCGGGGGGGGAACAGATACGCAGTATTTT	CASRSSGGGTDTQYF
TRBV2	.	TRBJ1-2	.	TGTGCCAGCAGTGACTTGCAGATCTATGGCTACACCTTC	CASSDLQIYGYTF